One and the same sample provided the 12 T cell receptor beta chains below, sequenced in a study of radiotherapy plus CTLA-4 blockade in lung cancer. This table comes from immunoSEQ multiplex PCR, and its TCRdb copy is limited to in-frame clones, with some not included. The table lists 90,000 or so clones, 83% of them singletons, with 0.65% to 0.9% in the top ten. The sample in question was peripheral blood, obtained from a patient treated with radiotherapy plus ipilimumab. All receptors derive from a human donor with non-small cell lung cancer who had stable disease on radiotherapy plus ipilimumab.

This clone has just a few counts. V and J are TRBV9 and TRBJ1-1; D is possibly TRBD1 (5 bases). V lost 0 bases to trimming and J lost 1 base, with 10 bases between them. Germline V gene data show CDR1 as SGDLS and CDR2 as YYNGEE. This CDR3 has 15 amino acids. CDR3: CASSVDWQGNTEAFF. The CDR3, as DNA: TGTGCCAGCAGCGTAGATTGGCAGGGGAACACTGAAGCTTTCTTT.

This clone was recorded only once. The rearrangement joins TRBV19 to TRBJ1-4, with D possibly matching TRBD1 (5 bases). V shed 10 bases and J shed 3 bases, with 12 bases lying between them. Germline CDR1 is LNHDA and CDR2 is SQIVND (reference sequence). This CDR3 has 13 residues. This CDR3 reads CATLGGANEKLFF. The CDR3 DNA reads as TGTGCCACCCTTGGGGGGGCTAATGAAAAACTGTTTTTT.

V usage is TRBV28 and J usage is TRBJ2-5; 7 bases line up with TRBD2. V lost 6 bases to trimming and J lost 2 bases; unmatched junction nucleotides: 6. There are 14 residues in the CDR3. Germline V CDR1 and CDR2: MDHEN, SYDVKM. The CDR3, as DNA: TGTGCCAGCAGGGGAGCGGGGTATCAAGAGACCCAGTACTTC. Translated: CASRGAGYQETQYF.

V usage is TRBV27 and J usage is TRBJ2-2, with D unresolved. Trimming cost V 5 bases and J 5 bases, with 6 bases left between them. The CDR3 contains 12 residues. CDR1 is MNHEY, CDR2 SMNVEV, per germline (reference sequence). CDR3 protein: CASSLATGELFF. CDR3 bases: TGTGCCAGCAGTCTCGCGACCGGGGAGCTGTTTTTT.

V is TRBV4-1 and J is TRBJ2-2; 11 positions match TRBD1. Germline loops: CDR1 MGHRA, CDR2 YSYEKL. The junction had 3 bases not matched to a gene; V was cut back by 1 base and J by 5 bases. This CDR3 has 16 amino acids. The CDR3 sequence: CASSQGDRGITGELFF. CDR3 DNA: TGCGCCAGCAGCCAAGGGGACAGGGGGATTACCGGGGAGCTGTTTTTT.

The V and J genes are TRBV28 and TRBJ1-3; D is possibly TRBD1 (5 bases). Germline V gene data show CDR1 as MDHEN and CDR2 as SYDVKM. Trimming stripped 6 bases from V and 0 bases from J, with 21 bases between. There are 18 residues in the CDR3. CDR3 amino acids: CASSPPRGTESSGNTIYF. Here the CDR3 DNA reads TGTGCCAGCAGCCCACCCCGAGGGACTGAAAGCTCTGGAAACACCATATATTTT.

This chain joins TRBV11-2 and TRBJ2-5; D gene uncertain. The V gene's germline CDR1 is SGHAT and CDR2 FQNNGV. The CDR3 loop spans 15 amino acids. Trimming took 0 bases from V and 5 from J, leaving 13 bases between them. The CDR3 DNA sequence: TGTGCCAGCAGCTTAGATTGGAATATCGAGGAGACCCAGTACTTC. Its translation is CASSLDWNIEETQYF.

This chain connects TRBV27 to TRBJ2-5; 9 bases line up with TRBD1. CDR3 length: 17 residues. Germline trimming cut 2 bases from V and 2 bases from J; bases unmatched to any gene: 9. Germline lookup yields CDR1 MNHEY and CDR2 SMNVEV (reference sequence). The CDR3 reads CASSLIRDRVFQETQYF. The CDR3 DNA sequence: TGTGCCAGCAGTTTAATCCGGGACAGGGTTTTTCAAGAGACCCAGTACTTC.

Of note for this clone: The same CDR3 also results from other DNA sequences found in this sample. This chain joins TRBV28 and TRBJ2-3, with 7 bases that match TRBD2. After removal of 6 bases from V and 4 bases from J, the junction contained 16 bases not matched to a gene. The CDR3 runs to 17 residues. Germline CDR1 and CDR2: MDHEN and SYDVKM. The DNA for the CDR3 is TGTGCCAGCAGCCCCGCGGGACTTGGGGGGGTGGCAGATACGCAGTATTTT. Protein product: CASSPAGLGGVADTQYF. Looking up the rest from reference TRBV28 and TRBJ2-3 gives the full variable domain: DVKVTQSSRYLVKRTGEKVFLECVQDMDHENMFWYRQDPGLGLRLIYFSYDVKMKEKGDIPEGYSVSREKKERFSLILESASTNQTSMYLCASSPAGLGGVADTQYFGPGTRLTVL.

The chain joins TRBV28 to TRBJ2-1, with TRBD2 matching 8 bases. Germline CDR1 is MDHEN and CDR2 is SYDVKM. The CDR3 is made up of 15 amino acids. The J segment lost 9 bases and the V segment lost 2 bases, leaving 9 bases of the junction unmatched. Here the CDR3 reads CASSLPGRAMGEQFF. CDR3 nucleotide sequence: TGTGCCAGCAGTTTACCCGGGAGGGCCATGGGTGAGCAGTTCTTC.

J is TRBJ1-1 and V is TRBV9; D might be TRBD1 (6 bases). The V end was cut by 4 bases, the J end by 6 bases, with 16 bases between. CDR3 size: 14 residues. Germline lookup yields CDR1 SGDLS and CDR2 YYNGEE. The chain's CDR3 is CASSLNAGAAEAFF. The CDR3 DNA reads as TGTGCCAGCAGCCTTAACGCGGGGGCGGCTGAAGCTTTCTTT.

The V and J genes are TRBV9 and TRBJ1-1; 9 bases map to TRBD1. Germline V gene data show CDR1 as SGDLS and CDR2 as YYNGEE. The CDR3 covers 13 residues. V was clipped by 4 bases and J by 8 bases; unmatched bases: 6. CDR3 bases: TGTGCCAGCAGCTTCACAGGGGGCATGGAAGCTTTCTTT. Its protein is CASSFTGGMEAFF.